This T cell receptor beta chain appears in the sequencing data of a study of early T cells in non-severe SARS-CoV-2 infection. Germline CDR1 is SNHLY and CDR2 is FYNNEI. The CDR3 extends over 14 amino acids. Unmatched junction bases numbered 6, after V lost 5 bases and J lost 7 bases. In TCRdb, the 5' RACE reads were re-called with MiXCR into one record per CDR3 protein. The data show 77,000 or so distinct CDR3 sequences, approximately 14% seen once. The material was whole blood, obtained at baseline. The TCR was taken from an adult who was a healthcare worker with PCR-confirmed SARS-CoV-2 infection or an uninfected control (not recorded which). The chain uses TRBV2 and TRBJ2-1, with 9 bases that match TRBD1. The CDR3 spells CASSLQGALNEQFF. In DNA, the CDR3 is TGTGCCAGCAGTCTACAGGGGGCGCTGAATGAGCAGTTCTTC.